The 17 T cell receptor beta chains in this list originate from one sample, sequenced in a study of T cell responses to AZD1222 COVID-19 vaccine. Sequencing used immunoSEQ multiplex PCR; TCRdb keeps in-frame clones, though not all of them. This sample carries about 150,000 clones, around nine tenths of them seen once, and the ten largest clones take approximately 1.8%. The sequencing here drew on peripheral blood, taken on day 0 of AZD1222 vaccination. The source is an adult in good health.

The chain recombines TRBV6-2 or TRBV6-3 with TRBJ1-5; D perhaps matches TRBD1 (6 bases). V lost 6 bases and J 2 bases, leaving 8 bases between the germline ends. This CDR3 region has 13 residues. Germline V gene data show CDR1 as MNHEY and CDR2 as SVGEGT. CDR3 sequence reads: CASSNRGNQPQHF. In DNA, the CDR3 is TGTGCCAGCAGCAACAGGGGCAATCAGCCCCAGCATTTT.

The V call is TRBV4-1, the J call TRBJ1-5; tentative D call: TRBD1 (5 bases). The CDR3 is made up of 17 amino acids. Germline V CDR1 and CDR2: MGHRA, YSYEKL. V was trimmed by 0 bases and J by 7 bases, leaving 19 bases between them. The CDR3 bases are TGCGCCAGCAGCCAAGATTCTCTGGGGGGGGGAGGACAGCCCCAGCATTTT. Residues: CASSQDSLGGGGQPQHF.

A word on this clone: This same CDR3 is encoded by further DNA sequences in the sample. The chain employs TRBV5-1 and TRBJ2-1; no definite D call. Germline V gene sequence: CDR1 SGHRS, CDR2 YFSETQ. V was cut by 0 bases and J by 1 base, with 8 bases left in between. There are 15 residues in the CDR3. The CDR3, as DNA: TGCGCCAGCAGCTTGGGGGGTGGGTCCTACAATGAGCAGTTCTTC. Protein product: CASSLGGGSYNEQFF. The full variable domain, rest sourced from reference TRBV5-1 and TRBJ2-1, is KAGVTQTPRYLIKTRGQQVTLSCSPISGHRSVSWYQQTPGQGLQFLFEYFSETQRNKGNFPGRFSGRQFSNSRSEMNVSTLELGDSALYLCASSLGGGSYNEQFFGPGTRLTVL.

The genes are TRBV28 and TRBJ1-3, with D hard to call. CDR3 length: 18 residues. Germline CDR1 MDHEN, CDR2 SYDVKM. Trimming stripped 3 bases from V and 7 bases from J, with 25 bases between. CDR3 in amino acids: CASSFIDMDGYWSNTIYF. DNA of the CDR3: TGTGCCAGCAGTTTTATAGATATGGACGGCTACTGGTCGAACACCATATATTTT.

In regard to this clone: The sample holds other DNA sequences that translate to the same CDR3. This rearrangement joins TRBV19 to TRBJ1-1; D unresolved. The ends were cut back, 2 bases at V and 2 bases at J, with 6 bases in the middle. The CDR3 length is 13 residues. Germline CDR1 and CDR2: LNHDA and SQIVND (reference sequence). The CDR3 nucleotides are TGTGCCAGTAGTATACTAAGAAACACTGAAGCTTTCTTT. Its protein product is CASSILRNTEAFF.

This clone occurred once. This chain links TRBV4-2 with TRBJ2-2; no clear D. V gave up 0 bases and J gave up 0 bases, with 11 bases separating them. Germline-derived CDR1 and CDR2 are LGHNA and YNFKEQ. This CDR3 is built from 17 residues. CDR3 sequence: CASSQEVATPNTGELFF. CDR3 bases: TGTGCCAGCAGCCAAGAGGTGGCGACTCCGAACACCGGGGAGCTGTTTTTT.

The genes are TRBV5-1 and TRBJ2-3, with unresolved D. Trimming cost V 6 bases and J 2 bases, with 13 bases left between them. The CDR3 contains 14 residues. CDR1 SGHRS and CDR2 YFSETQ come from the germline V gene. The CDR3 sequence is CASTPARPTDTQYF. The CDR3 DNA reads TGCGCCAGCACTCCCGCGAGACCCACAGATACGCAGTATTTT. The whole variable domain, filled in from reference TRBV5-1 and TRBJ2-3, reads KAGVTQTPRYLIKTRGQQVTLSCSPISGHRSVSWYQQTPGQGLQFLFEYFSETQRNKGNFPGRFSGRQFSNSRSEMNVSTLELGDSALYLCASTPARPTDTQYFGPGTRLTVL.

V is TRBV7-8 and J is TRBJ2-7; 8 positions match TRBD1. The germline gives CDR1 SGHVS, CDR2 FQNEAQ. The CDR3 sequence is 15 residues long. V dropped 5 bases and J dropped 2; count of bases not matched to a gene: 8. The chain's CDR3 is CASSQGGTGTYEQYF. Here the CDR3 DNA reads TGTGCCAGCAGCCAAGGCGGGACAGGAACCTACGAGCAGTACTTC.

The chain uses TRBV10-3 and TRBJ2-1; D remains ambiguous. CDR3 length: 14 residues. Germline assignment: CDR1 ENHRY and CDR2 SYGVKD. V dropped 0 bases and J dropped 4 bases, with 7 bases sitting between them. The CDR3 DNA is TGTGCCATCAGTGAGTCTAGTGATTACAATGAGCAGTTCTTC. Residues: CAISESSDYNEQFF.

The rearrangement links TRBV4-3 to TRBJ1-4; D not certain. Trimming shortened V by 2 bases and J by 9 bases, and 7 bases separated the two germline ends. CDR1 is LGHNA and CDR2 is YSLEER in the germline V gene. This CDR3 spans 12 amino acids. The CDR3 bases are TGCGCCAGCAGCCAACAAGACAAAAAACTGTTTTTT. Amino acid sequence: CASSQQDKKLFF.

The CDR3 loop is CASSLGFSSYNEQFF. DNA for the CDR3: TGTGCCAGCAGCTTAGGCTTTAGCTCCTACAATGAGCAGTTCTTC. V is TRBV7-3 and J is TRBJ2-1; D gene ambiguous. The germline V gene has CDR1 SGHTA and CDR2 FQGTGA. Between the trimmed V and J ends, which lost 2 bases and 0 bases, there was a span of 8 bases. This CDR3 has 15 amino acids.

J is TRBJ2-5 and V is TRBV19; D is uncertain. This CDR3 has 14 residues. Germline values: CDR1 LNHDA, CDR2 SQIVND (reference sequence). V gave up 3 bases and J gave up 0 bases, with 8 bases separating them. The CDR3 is CASSIRRNQETQYF. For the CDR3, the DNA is TGTGCCAGTAGTATCCGCAGGAACCAAGAGACCCAGTACTTC.

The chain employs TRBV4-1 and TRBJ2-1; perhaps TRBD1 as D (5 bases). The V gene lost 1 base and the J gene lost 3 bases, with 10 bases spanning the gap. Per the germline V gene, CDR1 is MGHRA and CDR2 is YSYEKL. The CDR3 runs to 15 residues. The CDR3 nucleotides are TGCGCCAGCAGCCAAGGCAGGGCAGTCTACAATGAGCAGTTCTTC. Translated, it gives CASSQGRAVYNEQFF.

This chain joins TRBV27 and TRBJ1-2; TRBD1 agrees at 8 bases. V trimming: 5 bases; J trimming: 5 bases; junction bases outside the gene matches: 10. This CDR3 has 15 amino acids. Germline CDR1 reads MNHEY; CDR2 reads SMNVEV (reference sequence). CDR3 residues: CASSTYTGGRYGYTF. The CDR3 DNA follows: TGTGCCAGCAGTACCTACACAGGGGGGAGATATGGCTACACCTTC.

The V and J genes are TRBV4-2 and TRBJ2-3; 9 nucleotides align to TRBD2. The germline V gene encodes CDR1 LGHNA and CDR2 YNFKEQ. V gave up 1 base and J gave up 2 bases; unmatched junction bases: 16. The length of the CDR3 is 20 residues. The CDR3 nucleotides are TGTGCCAGCAGCCAAGGGGGTGGCGGGAGGGTTAATGCCCACACAGATACGCAGTATTTT. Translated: CASSQGGGGRVNAHTDTQYF.

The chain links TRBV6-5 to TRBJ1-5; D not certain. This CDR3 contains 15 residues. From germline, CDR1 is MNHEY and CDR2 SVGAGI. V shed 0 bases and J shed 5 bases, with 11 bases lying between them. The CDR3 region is CASSYSLSLDQPQHF. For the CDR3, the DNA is TGTGCCAGCAGTTACTCCCTGTCTTTGGATCAGCCCCAGCATTTT.

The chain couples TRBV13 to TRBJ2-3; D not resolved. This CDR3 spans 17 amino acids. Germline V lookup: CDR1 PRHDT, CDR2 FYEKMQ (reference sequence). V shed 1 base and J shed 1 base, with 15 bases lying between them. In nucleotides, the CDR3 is TGTGCCAGCAGCTTAGCCTGGACCCAACGAGGCACAGATACGCAGTATTTT. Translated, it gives CASSLAWTQRGTDTQYF.